Each of the 3 T cell receptor beta chains below was sequenced from the same sample in a study of CD8+ T cells in alopecia areata. Stated treatment: oral pan-JAK inhibitor, 5-10 mg twice daily. Extraction of RNA preceded its reverse transcription into cDNA, which served as the sequencing template. Sequencing was performed with immunoSEQ multiplex PCR; in TCRdb, only in-frame clones are kept and a portion is missing. This sample carries 150,000 to 200,000 clones, 60% of them seen once, and the ten largest clones take 1%. The source material was CD4+ T cells sorted from blood, sampled at week 24, from a patient treated with tofacitinib. Receptors were obtained from a human donor with alopecia areata.

In this sample, this clone turned up a few times. The chain employs TRBV29-1 and TRBJ1-3; no definite D call. This CDR3 is 11 amino acids long. V was cut by 4 bases and J by 1 base, with 2 bases left in between. The germline V gene encodes CDR1 SQVTM and CDR2 ANQGSEA. DNA of the CDR3: TGCAGCGTTGCATCTGGAAACACCATATATTTT. Residues: CSVASGNTIYF.

This chain uses TRBV2 with TRBJ1-6; 7 bases match TRBD1. The length of the CDR3 is 17 residues. V gave up 2 bases and J gave up 5 bases; unmatched junction bases: 9. In germline, CDR1 is SNHLY, CDR2 FYNNEI. The CDR3 bases are TGTGCCAGCAGTGAACTACCAGGACAGGAGAATAATTCACCCCTCCACTTT. Protein sequence: CASSELPGQENNSPLHF.

The J gene is TRBJ2-5, the V gene TRBV7-3; perhaps TRBD2 as D (6 bases). The germline V gene encodes CDR1 SGHTA and CDR2 FQGTGA. The CDR3 is made up of 14 amino acids. V lost 4 bases and J lost 5, with 14 bases in between. CDR3 nucleotide sequence: TGTGCCAGCAGCTCAATGGGGGGTGCGGAGACCCAGTACTTC. This translates into CASSSMGGAETQYF.